Below, 20 T cell receptor beta chains from the same sample are listed, as sequenced in a study of cytomegalovirus exposure and HLA in healthy donors. 13 Jbeta primers and 60 Vbeta primers were used for the PCR. The method was immunoSEQ multiplex PCR; TCRdb's version includes in-frame clones alone and lacks a portion of them. The repertoire holds approximately 190,000 clones, with around 86% as singletons. The material sequenced was PBMCs. These receptors all come from a man younger than 45 in good health and CMV-seronegative.

This chain connects TRBV27 to TRBJ1-2; D gene uncertain. Germline CDR1 is MNHEY and CDR2 is SMNVEV (reference sequence). This CDR3 contains 14 residues. V lost 3 bases and J lost 1, with 9 bases in between. The CDR3 DNA follows: TGTGCCAGCAGTTTCCGGGGAGGTAACTATGGCTACACCTTC. This sequence encodes CASSFRGGNYGYTF.

Notes on this clone: At one end the junction does not follow the germline gene, possibly because of a read error. The chain recombines TRBV2 with TRBJ2-4, with D possibly TRBD2 on 5 matching bases. The CDR3 has 16 amino acids. CDR1 SNHLY and CDR2 FYNNEI come from the germline V gene. CDR3 nucleotides: TGTGCCAGCACCTTTGATCCGGAGGTGGCCAAAAACAGTCAGTACTTC. Translated, it gives CASTFDPEVAKNSQYF. The variable domain in full, with the rest retrieved from reference TRBV2 and TRBJ2-4, is EPEVTQTPSHQVTQMGQEVILRCVPISNHLYFYWYRQILGQKVEFLVSFYNNEISEKSEIFDDQFSVERPDGSNFTLKIRSTKLEDSAMYFCASTFDPEVAKNSQYFGAGTRLSVL.

The chain is built from TRBV11-2 and TRBJ2-1; 11 bases map to TRBD2. Germline CDR1 reads SGHAT; CDR2 reads FQNNGV. V lost 4 bases and J lost 3; bases outside the gene matches: 2. This CDR3 is built from 15 residues. The CDR3 sequence is CASSSTSGNYNEQFF. In DNA, the CDR3 is TGTGCCAGCAGCTCGACTAGCGGGAACTACAATGAGCAGTTCTTC.

V gene TRBV27 combines with J gene TRBJ1-1; tentatively, D is TRBD1 (6 bases). The CDR3 loop spans 16 amino acids. The germline V gene has CDR1 MNHEY and CDR2 SMNVEV (reference sequence). V gave up 3 bases and J gave up 6 bases, with 20 bases separating them. CDR3 sequence: CASSFGQMGPTAEAFF. CDR3 nucleotides: TGTGCCAGCAGTTTCGGACAGATGGGGCCGACTGCTGAAGCTTTCTTT.

This clone was detected a few times. This chain connects TRBV2 to TRBJ1-5; tentatively, D is TRBD1 (6 bases). V lost 6 bases, J lost 2 bases, and 14 bases lay in between. This CDR3 region has 15 residues. Germline values: CDR1 SNHLY, CDR2 FYNNEI. The chain's CDR3 is CASSAQGLGNQPQHF. The CDR3 DNA follows: TGTGCCAGCAGCGCACAGGGTTTAGGCAATCAGCCCCAGCATTTT.

In nucleotides, the CDR3 is TGTGCCAGCACCTTAGACAGGGCAGGGGAGCAGTACTTC. This codes for CASTLDRAGEQYF. The V call is TRBV6-1, the J call TRBJ2-7, with 7 bases aligning to TRBD1. Per the germline V gene, CDR1 is MNHNS and CDR2 is SASEGT. The CDR3 has 13 residues. The V gene end was trimmed by 7 bases and the J gene end by 7 bases; junction bases not matched to a gene: 10.

The chain links TRBV6-9 to TRBJ2-1; 9 bases agree with TRBD1. The CDR3 length is 16 residues. Germline CDR1 reads MNHGY; CDR2 reads SVAAGI. V lost 5 bases and J lost 5; bases outside the gene matches: 10. CDR3 loop: CASSPPTGGNHNEQFF. Written as DNA, the CDR3 is TGTGCCAGCAGTCCACCGACAGGGGGTAACCACAATGAGCAGTTCTTC.

The chain combines TRBV27 with TRBJ1-2; D is possibly TRBD1 (6 bases). Trimming took off 6 bases at V and 4 bases at J, with 15 bases between the two ends. Germline-derived CDR1 and CDR2 are MNHEY and SMNVEV (reference sequence). The CDR3 runs 14 residues. The CDR3 protein is CASSAGGAGYGYTF. CDR3 nucleotide sequence: TGTGCCAGCAGCGCTGGGGGGGCGGGCTATGGCTACACCTTC.

The chain has TRBV28 and TRBJ1-4; 7 positions match TRBD1. This CDR3 is 15 amino acids long. The germline V gene encodes CDR1 MDHEN and CDR2 SYDVKM. J lost 3 bases, V lost 5 bases, and 6 bases had no gene match. The CDR3, as DNA: TGTGCCAGCAGTATCGGACAGGAACCTAATGAAAAACTGTTTTTT. Residues: CASSIGQEPNEKLFF.

The genes are TRBV7-2 and TRBJ1-1, with a possible D match to TRBD1 (5 bases). Trimming shortened V by 1 base and J by 0 bases, and 9 bases separated the two germline ends. Germline V gene sequence: CDR1 SGHTA, CDR2 FQGNSA. The CDR3 is made up of 15 amino acids. The DNA of the CDR3 is TGTGCCAGCAGCTTAGGGGGCACGATGAACACTGAAGCTTTCTTT. Its translation is CASSLGGTMNTEAFF.

The chain recombines TRBV7-6 with TRBJ2-3, with 16 positions matching TRBD2. The trim removed 5 bases at V and 4 bases at J, leaving 3 bases unmatched. This CDR3 has 16 residues. Germline assignment: CDR1 SGHVS and CDR2 FNYEAQ. CDR3 sequence reads: CASSLGTSGGADTQYF. As DNA, the CDR3 is TGTGCCAGCAGCCTTGGGACTAGCGGGGGGGCAGATACGCAGTATTTT.

The chain uses TRBV7-6 and TRBJ2-3; 7 bases line up with TRBD2. V lost 2 bases, J lost 1 base, and 6 bases stayed unmatched. Germline CDR1 is SGHVS and CDR2 is FNYEAQ. CDR3 length: 16 residues. CDR3 DNA: TGTGCCAGCAGCTTAACCGGGGGGTATGGCACAGATACGCAGTATTTT. It specifies CASSLTGGYGTDTQYF. Looking up the rest from reference TRBV7-6 and TRBJ2-3 gives the full variable domain: GAGVSQSPRYKVTKRGQDVALRCDPISGHVSLYWYRQALGQGPEFLTYFNYEAQQDKSGLPNDRFSAERPEGSISTLTIQRTEQRDSAMYRCASSLTGGYGTDTQYFGPGTRLTVL.

The chain combines TRBV19 with TRBJ2-7; 9 nucleotides agree with TRBD2. Losses at the gene ends were 5 bases for V and 3 bases for J; bases not matched to a gene: 5. The CDR3 has 14 residues. Germline assignment: CDR1 LNHDA and CDR2 SQIVND (reference sequence). Here the CDR3 reads CASSAAGGDYEQYF. CDR3 DNA sequence: TGTGCCAGTAGTGCGGCGGGAGGGGACTACGAGCAGTACTTC.

This chain links TRBV19 with TRBJ2-1; a possible D gene is TRBD1 (6 bases). Trimming took 3 bases from V and 0 from J, leaving 9 bases between them. CDR3 size: 15 residues. The V gene's germline CDR1 is LNHDA and CDR2 SQIVND (reference sequence). CDR3 nucleotides: TGTGCCAGTAGTATTACGGGACACTCCTACAATGAGCAGTTCTTC. Its translation is CASSITGHSYNEQFF.

This clone was recorded only once. The gene calls are TRBV6-6 and TRBJ2-4, with D possibly matching TRBD2 (5 bases). This CDR3 is built from 15 residues. CDR1 MNHNY and CDR2 SVGAGI come from the germline V gene (reference sequence). The V and J ends lost 6 bases and 0 bases respectively, with 12 bases between them. The CDR3 region is CASSPPGEAKNIQYF. The CDR3 nucleotides are TGTGCCAGCAGCCCGCCCGGGGAAGCCAAAAACATTCAGTACTTC.

The chain joins TRBV7-9 to TRBJ2-2; 7 bases align to TRBD1. The CDR3 totals 15 residues. The germline V gene encodes CDR1 SEHNR and CDR2 FQNEAQ (reference sequence). V dropped 5 bases and J dropped 6; count of bases not matched to a gene: 9. CDR3 amino acids: CASSGLDQGAGELFF. CDR3 coding DNA: TGTGCCAGCAGCGGACTTGACCAGGGGGCCGGGGAGCTGTTTTTT.

The rearrangement uses TRBV7-2 and TRBJ2-5; 7 bases align to TRBD1. J was trimmed by 4 bases and V by 5 bases; bases with no gene match: 13. CDR1 is SGHTA and CDR2 is FQGNSA in the germline V gene. This CDR3 is built from 16 residues. CDR3 sequence reads: CASSPPDRVRGETQYF. CDR3 nucleotides: TGTGCCAGCAGCCCACCCGACAGGGTCAGGGGAGAGACCCAGTACTTC.

The chain employs TRBV4-3 and TRBJ1-1, with 8 bases fitting TRBD1. Germline CDR1 is LGHNA and CDR2 is YSLEER. J was trimmed by 4 bases and V by 1 base; bases with no gene match: 8. CDR3 length equals 16 residues. The CDR3 coding sequence is TGCGCCAGCAGCCAAGTTGGACAGGGAAGATTCACTGAAGCTTTCTTT. Its protein product is CASSQVGQGRFTEAFF.

This chain connects TRBV19 to TRBJ1-1, with 9 bases lining up with TRBD1. The junction had 10 bases not matched to a gene; V was cut back by 6 bases and J by 5 bases. CDR1 LNHDA and CDR2 SQIVND come from the germline V gene (reference sequence). CDR3 length: 15 amino acids. The CDR3 spells CASRLMTGGTTEAFF. The CDR3 DNA follows: TGTGCCAGTAGGTTGATGACAGGGGGAACAACTGAAGCTTTCTTT. Combining the CDR3 with reference TRBV19 and TRBJ1-1 gives the whole variable domain DGGITQSPKYLFRKEGQNVTLSCEQNLNHDAMYWYRQDPGQGLRLIYYSQIVNDFQKGDIAEGYSVSREKKESFPLTVTSAQKNPTAFYLCASRLMTGGTTEAFFGQGTRLTVV.

The gene calls are TRBV28 and TRBJ2-4; D possibly corresponds to TRBD1 (6 bases). In germline, CDR1 is MDHEN, CDR2 SYDVKM. V shed 3 bases and J shed 2 bases, with 8 bases lying between them. CDR3 length: 14 residues. CDR3 amino acids: CASSLRGTKNIQYF. The CDR3, as DNA: TGTGCCAGCAGTTTGAGGGGGACCAAAAACATTCAGTACTTC.